One sample yielded the 30 T cell receptor beta chains listed below, sequenced in a study of blood T cell repertoires in COVID-19. Sequenced by immunoSEQ multiplex PCR; TCRdb stores in-frame clones only, minus some. The sample lists around 30,000 clones; roughly nine tenths were seen once. Material: peripheral blood. These receptors originate from a human donor in a cohort sampled during active COVID-19.

The chain employs TRBV10-3 and TRBJ2-1; possible D gene TRBD1, 5 bases. This CDR3 has 13 residues. Looked up from germline, CDR1 is ENHRY and CDR2 is SYGVKD. Deletions cut 1 base from V and 8 bases from J, with 9 bases between. The chain's CDR3 is CAISELGAYEQFF. The CDR3 DNA reads TGTGCCATCAGTGAGTTAGGGGCCTATGAGCAGTTCTTC.

The V and J genes are TRBV3-1 (or the pseudogene TRBV3-2) and TRBJ2-5; 8 bases map to TRBD2. The V segment lost 7 bases and the J segment 5 bases; nucleotides outside the gene matches: 12. Germline V CDR1 and CDR2: LGHDT, YNNKEL (reference sequence). The CDR3 spans 15 residues. The CDR3 nucleotides are TGTGCCAGCACCCCAATGGGACTAGACAGGGAGACCCAGTACTTC. Amino acids: CASTPMGLDRETQYF.

The chain is built from TRBV10-3 and TRBJ1-6; D possibly corresponds to TRBD1 (5 bases). V lost 2 bases to trimming and J lost 5 bases, with 16 bases between them. Germline loops: CDR1 ENHRY, CDR2 SYGVKD. The CDR3 is made up of 17 amino acids. CDR3 loop: CAISELKGGADNSPLHF. CDR3 in DNA: TGTGCCATCAGTGAGCTAAAGGGAGGGGCGGATAATTCACCCCTCCACTTT.

The chain recombines TRBV11-2 with TRBJ2-1, with 13 positions matching TRBD2. Germline assignment: CDR1 SGHAT and CDR2 FQNNGV. The CDR3 is made up of 18 amino acids. V shed 2 bases, J shed 9 bases, and the junction held 13 bases outside the gene matches. This CDR3 is CASSLILLAGGPGFEQFF. CDR3 nucleotide sequence: TGTGCCAGCAGCTTAATTTTACTAGCGGGGGGGCCGGGTTTTGAGCAGTTCTTC.

The rearrangement links TRBV5-1 to TRBJ1-2, with D uncertain. The germline V gene encodes CDR1 SGHRS and CDR2 YFSETQ. The V end was cut by 0 bases, the J end by 0 bases, with 15 bases between. This CDR3 region has 17 residues. For the CDR3, the DNA is TGCGCCAGCAGCTTGGAAATCGCGGCGGCCACTAACTATGGCTACACCTTC. Translating gives CASSLEIAAATNYGYTF.

J is TRBJ2-1 and V is TRBV9; weak D call: TRBD2 (5 bases). Germline V gene sequence: CDR1 SGDLS, CDR2 YYNGEE. The ends were cut back, 4 bases at V and 7 bases at J, with 18 bases in the middle. The CDR3 spans 15 residues. In nucleotides, the CDR3 is TGTGCCAGCAGCTCCCACAGCGGAGTACCTAATGAGCAGTTCTTC. It is translated as CASSSHSGVPNEQFF.

The chain carries TRBV3-1 (or the pseudogene TRBV3-2) and TRBJ2-5; D is undetermined. This CDR3 spans 12 amino acids. Per germline, CDR1 LGHDT and CDR2 YNNKEL (reference sequence). With 1 base removed from V and 3 bases from J, the gap between germline ends came to 3 bases. The CDR3 sequence is CASSQVKETQYF. CDR3 nucleotide sequence: TGTGCCAGCAGCCAAGTAAAAGAGACCCAGTACTTC.

Concerning this clone itself: Its ends do not fully match the called genes, so a read error is possible. The rearrangement uses TRBV7-2 and TRBJ1-1; perhaps TRBD1 as D (6 bases). This CDR3 has 15 residues. The V gene's germline CDR1 is SGHTA and CDR2 FQGNSA. As DNA, the CDR3 is TGTGCCAGCAGCCCAGACGGGGGGCTGAAGACTGAAGCTTTCTTT. Amino acid sequence: CASSPDGGLKTEAFF.

The J gene is TRBJ1-5, the V gene TRBV30; D uncertain. The CDR3 spans 13 residues. Germline V gene lookup returns CDR1 GTSNPN and CDR2 SVGIG (reference sequence). V lost 5 bases, J lost 3 bases, and 11 bases lay in between. The CDR3 DNA follows: TGTGCCTGGGTTGAACGGTACAATCAGCCCCAGCATTTT. This gives the protein CAWVERYNQPQHF. Looking up the rest from reference TRBV30 and TRBJ1-5 gives the full variable domain: SQTIHQWPATLVQPVGSPLSLECTVEGTSNPNLYWYRQAAGRGLQLLFYSVGIGQISSEVPQNLSASRPQDRQFILSSKKLLLSDSGFYLCAWVERYNQPQHFGDGTRLSIL.

This rearrangement joins TRBV7-8 to TRBJ1-3, with D uncertain. Germline V gives CDR1 SGHVS, CDR2 FQNEAQ. Deletions cut 0 bases from V and 4 bases from J, with 10 bases between. The CDR3 runs 15 residues. The CDR3, as DNA: TGTGCCAGCAGCTTAGCAGCCACGTACGGAAACACCATATATTTT. Encoded protein: CASSLAATYGNTIYF.

The count of this clone is one. The chain has TRBV19 and TRBJ1-6; perhaps TRBD1 as D (5 bases). The germline V gene encodes CDR1 LNHDA and CDR2 SQIVND (reference sequence). The CDR3 covers 16 residues. V lost 1 base and J 7 bases, leaving 14 bases between the germline ends. The CDR3 nucleotides are TGTGCCAGTAGTATAGGGACGACAGTTGACAATTCACCCCTCCACTTT. Protein sequence: CASSIGTTVDNSPLHF.

The CDR3 nucleotides read TGTGCCAGCACTCTCGGGGACTTGTCCTACAATGAGCAGTTCTTC. This sequence encodes CASTLGDLSYNEQFF. This chain uses TRBV7-6 with TRBJ2-1; the D gene is possibly TRBD2 (6 bases). V lost 7 bases and J lost 1, with 14 bases in between. This CDR3 has 15 residues. The germline CDR1 and CDR2 sequences are SGHVS and FNYEAQ.

This clone occurred once. The chain joins TRBV19 to TRBJ2-1, with 15 bases that match TRBD2. The CDR3 has 17 residues. The trim removed 3 bases at V and 7 bases at J, leaving 7 bases unmatched. The germline V gene has CDR1 LNHDA and CDR2 SQIVND (reference sequence). The CDR3 nucleotides read TGTGCCAGTAGTATCCTGGGACTAGCGGGAGGAGGGAATGAGCAGTTCTTC. Its translation: CASSILGLAGGGNEQFF.

The chain recombines TRBV11-2 with TRBJ2-7, with D possibly TRBD2 on 6 matching bases. The CDR3 consists of 13 residues. CDR1 SGHAT and CDR2 FQNNGV come from the germline V gene. Between the trimmed V and J ends, which lost 6 bases and 6 bases, there was a span of 15 bases. The CDR3 region is CASSQGAGTEQYV. The CDR3 DNA follows: TGTGCCAGCAGTCAAGGGGCGGGGACCGAGCAGTACGTC.

CDR3 DNA sequence: TGTGCCAGCAGCTACATGGCCCCTCGGGGGGGCACAGATACGCAGTATTTT. It translates to CASSYMAPRGGTDTQYF. The V call is TRBV7-2, the J call TRBJ2-3, with 7 bases matching TRBD2. The CDR3 has 17 amino acids. The V and J ends lost 4 bases and 1 base, in that order; junction bases with no gene match: 11. CDR1 and CDR2 (germline): SGHTA, FQGNSA.

The chain employs TRBV6-4 and TRBJ2-1; the match to TRBD1 covers 7 bases. The ends lost 0 bases at V and 5 bases at J; junction bases unmatched: 16. CDR1 and CDR2 (germline): MRHNA, SNTAGT. CDR3 size: 19 residues. CDR3 sequence: CASSDSTGAPASSHNEQFF. The CDR3 nucleotides read TGTGCCAGCAGTGACTCCACAGGGGCCCCCGCTAGCAGCCACAATGAGCAGTTCTTC.

V gene TRBV7-2 combines with J gene TRBJ1-5, with 8 bases matching TRBD1. The CDR3 consists of 14 residues. V shed 4 bases and J 7 bases; nucleotides not matched to a gene: 6. Looked up from germline, CDR1 is SGHTA and CDR2 is FQGNSA. The CDR3 DNA is TGTGCCAGCAGCTCACAGGGGGTGGGGCAGCCCCAGCATTTT. This translates into CASSSQGVGQPQHF. Full variable domain (remainder filled in from reference TRBV7-2 and TRBJ1-5): GAGVSQSPSNKVTEKGKDVELRCDPISGHTALYWYRQSLGQGLEFLIYFQGNSAPDKSGLPSDRFSAERTGGSVSTLTIQRTQQEDSAVYLCASSSQGVGQPQHFGDGTRLSIL.

The chain carries TRBV5-4 and TRBJ1-1, with 7 bases lining up with TRBD1. Germline CDR1 reads SGHNT; CDR2 reads YYREEE (reference sequence). J gave up 1 base and V 2 bases, and 2 bases lay outside the gene matches. The CDR3 is made up of 14 amino acids. The CDR3 reads CASSFGTANTEAFF. The CDR3 nucleotides read TGTGCCAGCAGCTTCGGGACAGCGAACACTGAAGCTTTCTTT. The full variable domain, completed using reference TRBV5-4 and TRBJ1-1, is ETGVTQSPTHLIKTRGQQVTLRCSSQSGHNTVSWYQQALGQGPQFIFQYYREEENGRGNFPPRFSGLQFPNYSSELNVNALELDDSALYLCASSFGTANTEAFFGQGTRLTVV.

Written as DNA, the CDR3 is TGTGGTCACTCCAGGGGGCTCCCCACCTGGGGCTACACCTTC. This translates into CGHSRGLPTWGYTF. V is TRBV28 and J is TRBJ1-2, with 8 positions matching TRBD1. This CDR3 region has 14 residues. Germline assignment: CDR1 MDHEN and CDR2 SYDVKM.

In DNA form, the CDR3 reads TGTGCCAGTAGCGCCCTTCGTACAGGGATTCAGGCAGCTTTCTTT. This encodes CASSALRTGIQAAFF. The V and J genes are TRBV19 and TRBJ1-1; the D gene is possibly TRBD1 (6 bases). CDR1 is LNHDA, CDR2 SQIVND, per germline (reference sequence). The ends were cut back, 6 bases at V and 10 bases at J, with 24 bases in the middle. The CDR3 sequence is 15 residues long.

This chain uses TRBV6-5 with TRBJ2-7; a weak D match, TRBD1 (5 bases). The CDR3 consists of 14 residues. Trimming removed 5 bases at V and 2 bases at J, with 13 bases between. Looked up from germline, CDR1 is MNHEY and CDR2 is SVGAGI. CDR3 in amino acids: CASSLPRATYEQYV. In DNA, the CDR3 is TGTGCCAGCAGTCTCCCCAGGGCTACCTACGAGCAGTACGTC.

The chain recombines TRBV12-3 or TRBV12-4 with TRBJ2-5; no clear D gene. V lost 5 bases and J lost 5, with 9 bases in between. There are 12 residues in the CDR3. The DNA for the CDR3 is TGTGCCAGCAGTGCCGACGGGGAGACCCAGTACTTC. Translating it yields CASSADGETQYF.

This clone has a single count. One end of the junction does not line up with germline, which may come from a read error. V is TRBV6-2 or TRBV6-3 and J is TRBJ2-2; 8 bases match TRBD2. The CDR3 runs 17 residues. The germline CDR1 and CDR2 sequences are MNHEY and SVGEGT. This chain's CDR3 is CASSYSTRGGSTGALFF. CDR3 DNA: TGTGCCAGCAGTTACTCGACCCGCGGGGGGTCGACCGGGGCGCTGTTTTTT.

The chain couples TRBV6-5 to TRBJ2-7, with TRBD1 matching 8 bases. The CDR3 covers 14 residues. Trimming removed 6 bases from V and 3 bases from J; junction bases left unmatched: 7. The germline gives CDR1 MNHEY, CDR2 SVGAGI. The CDR3 is CASSPRDRNYEQYV. CDR3 DNA sequence: TGTGCCAGCAGCCCGAGGGACAGGAACTACGAGCAGTACGTC.

The chain is built from TRBV19 and TRBJ1-4, with TRBD1 matching over 7 bases. The CDR3 covers 14 residues. The V gene end was trimmed by 8 bases and the J gene end by 5 bases; junction bases not matched to a gene: 8. Looked up from germline, CDR1 is LNHDA and CDR2 is SQIVND (reference sequence). CDR3 amino acids: CASGEQGWNEKLFF. The DNA for the CDR3 is TGTGCCAGTGGGGAACAGGGGTGGAATGAAAAACTGTTTTTT. Based on the CDR3 plus reference TRBV19 and TRBJ1-4, the full variable domain is DGGITQSPKYLFRKEGQNVTLSCEQNLNHDAMYWYRQDPGQGLRLIYYSQIVNDFQKGDIAEGYSVSREKKESFPLTVTSAQKNPTAFYLCASGEQGWNEKLFFGSGTQLSVL.

The chain combines TRBV11-2 with TRBJ2-3; tentative D call: TRBD2 (5 bases). CDR3 size: 16 residues. V lost 4 bases and J 1 base, leaving 15 bases between the germline ends. Germline V gives CDR1 SGHAT, CDR2 FQNNGV. Written as DNA, the CDR3 is TGTGCCAGCAGCTCACGTCTAGCTTTTCGCACAGATACGCAGTATTTT. It encodes CASSSRLAFRTDTQYF.

DNA of the CDR3: TGTGCCAGCTCTTCCGGACTATTCAGGTACGAGCAGTACGTC. Translated: CASSSGLFRYEQYV. The rearrangement links TRBV18 to TRBJ2-7, with a tentative D call TRBD2 (6 bases). Germline V gives CDR1 KGHSH, CDR2 LQKENI. Deletions cut 6 bases from V and 4 bases from J, with 16 bases between. The CDR3 is 14 amino acids.

This sequence joins TRBV18 and TRBJ1-1, with 7 nucleotides matching TRBD1. Germline V gives CDR1 KGHSH, CDR2 LQKENI. The CDR3 runs to 14 residues. V lost 2 bases, J lost 4 bases, and 4 bases stayed unmatched. CDR3 nucleotides: TGTGCCAGCTCACCAATACAGGGGTTCACTGAAGCTTTCTTT. This translates into CASSPIQGFTEAFF.

The chain couples TRBV30 to TRBJ1-1; unclear D gene. Looked up from germline, CDR1 is GTSNPN and CDR2 is SVGIG (reference sequence). Trimming shortened V by 0 bases and J by 1 base, and 6 bases separated the two germline ends. The CDR3 spans 13 residues. The CDR3 DNA follows: TGTGCCTGGAGTGTAAATCAGAACACTGAAGCTTTCTTT. This gives the protein CAWSVNQNTEAFF.

The chain recombines TRBV2 with TRBJ1-1; no firm D call. V was trimmed by 8 bases and J by 12 bases, leaving 13 bases between them. This CDR3 has 10 amino acids. CDR1 SNHLY and CDR2 FYNNEI come from the germline V gene. CDR3 sequence (DNA): TGTGCCAGCGGGAGTTCCCGTCCTTTCTTT. This codes for CASGSSRPFF.